This record looks at one TCR beta chain sequence and its context. Its specificity is unknown. The data belong to a study of breast tumors, draining lymph nodes, adjacent tissues. Axillary draining lymph nodes of breast cancer patients supplied the node samples. Study-level results: Tumor and nontumor repertoires were significantly more similar in luminal-like than in basal-like breast cancer.

TCRdb itself ran the multiplex PCR reads through MiXCR, one entry per CDR3 protein. Among approximately 89,000 distinct CDR3 sequences, over 25% were seen once, and the ten largest hold more than 7%. The material sequenced was axillary lymph node tissue. The sequence was collected from a female donor with breast cancer. Some clones in this sample may be carry-over from other donors' samples.

The CDR3 loop reads CASRWREGVPETQYF. CDR3 in DNA: TGTGCCAGCCGCTGGAGAGAGGGGGTCCCGGAGACCCAGTACTTC. V gene TRBV2 combines with J gene TRBJ2-5; tentative D call: TRBD1 (6 bases). The CDR3 is made up of 15 amino acids. V dropped 8 bases and J dropped 5 bases, with 21 bases sitting between them. Per germline, CDR1 SNHLY and CDR2 FYNNEI.